Following are 9 T cell receptor beta chains from one sample sequenced in a study of cytomegalovirus exposure and HLA in healthy donors. PCR primers comprised 60 Vbeta and 13 Jbeta primers. Profiled with immunoSEQ multiplex PCR; TCRdb holds only in-frame clones, not every one. The sample lists 150,000 to 200,000 clones, around 68% seen once, with about 2.9% in the top ten. The specimen sequenced was PBMCs. The receptors stem from a man aged 35-49 years in good health and CMV-seronegative.

This clone was seen more than once but under ten times. The V gene is TRBV12-5, the J gene TRBJ1-5; D might be TRBD1 (6 bases). V dropped 1 base and J dropped 3 bases, with 13 bases sitting between them. The CDR3 has 16 amino acids. CDR1 LGHNT and CDR2 FRNRAP come from the germline V gene. The CDR3 nucleotides are TGTGCTAGTGGTTTGGCACAGGGATTTGACAATCAGCCCCAGCATTTT. Residues: CASGLAQGFDNQPQHF. The whole variable domain, filled in from reference TRBV12-5 and TRBJ1-5, reads DARVTQTPRHKVTEMGQEVTMRCQPILGHNTVFWYRQTMMQGLELLAYFRNRAPLDDSGMPKDRFSAEMPDATLATLKIQPSEPRDSAVYFCASGLAQGFDNQPQHFGDGTRLSIL.

Remarks on this clone: The sample contains more than one DNA sequence encoding this CDR3. This chain links TRBV10-3 with TRBJ2-7, with a weak D call TRBD1 (6 bases). The length of the CDR3 is 11 residues. The V gene lost 3 bases and the J gene lost 6 bases, with 6 bases spanning the gap. The germline V gene encodes CDR1 ENHRY and CDR2 SYGVKD. In DNA form, the CDR3 reads TGTGCCATCAGTGACAGGGGCGAGCAGTACTTC. Translated: CAISDRGEQYF.

Comments on this clone: Other DNA sequences of this sample code for an identical CDR3. The chain carries TRBV20-1 and TRBJ2-3; no clear D gene. In germline, CDR1 is DFQATT, CDR2 SNEGSKA (reference sequence). V was clipped by 6 bases and J by 0 bases, with 4 bases between them. This CDR3 contains 11 residues. CDR3 bases: TGCAGTGCCTTAAGCACAGATACGCAGTATTTT. This gives the protein CSALSTDTQYF.

This clone was detected only once. This chain connects TRBV5-5 to TRBJ2-7; 11 bases fit TRBD2. The germline CDR1 and CDR2 sequences are SGHKS and YYEKEE (reference sequence). The CDR3 has 17 amino acids. V trimming: 3 bases; J trimming: 6 bases; junction bases outside the gene matches: 14. CDR3 bases: TGTGCCAGCAGCTCTACCTTAGCGGGGGGGCGTGCTGGCGAGCAGTACTTC. It translates to CASSSTLAGGRAGEQYF.

This clone was seen only a few times. The chain couples TRBV18 to TRBJ2-4, with D tentatively TRBD2 (6 bases). Between the trimmed V and J ends, which lost 8 bases and 0 bases, there was a span of 14 bases. The CDR3 length is 15 residues. The germline V gene has CDR1 KGHSH and CDR2 LQKENI. The CDR3 reads CASAPGDQAKNIQYF. The DNA of the CDR3 is TGTGCCAGCGCCCCGGGAGATCAAGCCAAAAACATTCAGTACTTC.

V gene TRBV7-2 combines with J gene TRBJ2-1, with 8 bases identical to TRBD2. Unmatched junction bases numbered 4, after V lost 5 bases and J lost 1 base. The germline CDR1 and CDR2 sequences are SGHTA and FQGNSA. CDR3 size: 15 residues. For the CDR3, the DNA is TGTGCCAGCAGCCTGAGCGGGGGATCCTACAATGAGCAGTTCTTC. It is translated as CASSLSGGSYNEQFF.

The chain recombines TRBV4-3 with TRBJ2-1; TRBD2 agrees at 8 bases. Germline CDR1 reads LGHNA; CDR2 reads YSLEER. The CDR3 is made up of 13 amino acids. V dropped 6 bases and J dropped 8; count of bases not matched to a gene: 6. CDR3 sequence: CASSPAGVDEQFF. As DNA, the CDR3 is TGCGCCAGCAGTCCAGCGGGAGTCGATGAGCAGTTCTTC.

A note on this clone: The identical CDR3 is also encoded by other nucleotide sequences in the sample. The CDR3 protein is CASSLVAGGTDTQYF. In DNA, the CDR3 is TGTGCCAGCAGCTTAGTGGCGGGGGGCACAGATACGCAGTATTTT. The genes are TRBV7-2 and TRBJ2-3, with 7 nucleotides matching TRBD2. Trimming at V came to 1 base and at J to 1 base, leaving 2 bases not matched to a gene. Germline V lookup: CDR1 SGHTA, CDR2 FQGNSA. The CDR3 spans 15 residues.

This clone was detected a few times. The J gene is TRBJ2-6, the V gene TRBV30; D perhaps matches TRBD2 (6 bases). Per germline, CDR1 GTSNPN and CDR2 SVGIG (reference sequence). This CDR3 comprises 15 residues. Trimming pared 0 bases from V and 4 bases from J, leaving 10 bases between. In DNA form, the CDR3 reads TGTGCCTGGAGTGTAGGAGGGACCGGGGCCAACGTCCTGACTTTC. Residues: CAWSVGGTGANVLTF.